Below are 2 T cell receptor beta chains sequenced from a single sample in a study of blood T cell repertoires in COVID-19. Sequencing was performed with immunoSEQ multiplex PCR; in TCRdb, only in-frame clones are kept and a portion is missing. The data show over 200,000 clones, 85% to 90% seen once. Sequencing was carried out using peripheral blood. These receptors were obtained from a man aged 30-40 years with COVID-19, enrolled during active disease.

The V and J genes are TRBV28 and TRBJ1-5; D gene ambiguous. This CDR3 contains 14 residues. The V and J ends lost 2 bases and 1 base respectively, with 6 bases between them. Germline CDR1 and CDR2: MDHEN and SYDVKM. CDR3 residues: CASSLRASNQPQHF. The DNA of the CDR3 is TGTGCCAGCAGTTTACGAGCCAGCAATCAGCCCCAGCATTTT.

This chain connects TRBV9 to TRBJ2-2, with 10 bases aligning to TRBD2. V was clipped by 4 bases and J by 3 bases; unmatched bases: 6. Germline CDR1 SGDLS, CDR2 YYNGEE. The CDR3 extends over 16 amino acids. The CDR3: CASSFRAGGHTGELFF. CDR3 coding DNA: TGTGCCAGCAGCTTCCGAGCGGGGGGGCACACCGGGGAGCTGTTTTTT.